What follows are 5 T cell receptor beta chains derived from one specimen sequenced in a study of T cells in Graves' hyperthyroidism and ophthalmopathy. The investigators amplified TCR beta CDR3 regions from RNA transcripts. With the HTBI primer set, the TCR CDR3 went through a first round of RT-PCR. TCRdb recomputed calls from the multiplex PCR reads with MiXCR, one row per CDR3 protein. The table includes roughly 560,000 distinct CDR3 sequences, roughly 14% detected once. The sequenced material came from blood. These receptors came from a woman between 35 and 50 years old with Graves' ophthalmopathy.

In this sample, this clonotype turned up a few times. The chain uses TRBV5-1 and TRBJ1-3; D may be TRBD1 (5 bases). From germline, CDR1 is SGHRS and CDR2 YFSETQ. V was cut by 2 bases and J by 3 bases, with 12 bases left in between. The length of the CDR3 is 15 residues. The DNA of the CDR3 is TGCGCCAGCAGCTTAGACAGCGACTATGGAAACACCATATATTTT. Protein: CASSLDSDYGNTIYF.

At least ten counts were recorded for this clonotype. Germline and junction disagree at one end, which may indicate a read error. The chain has TRBV7-7 and TRBJ1-5; TRBD1 agrees at 10 bases. CDR3 size: 18 residues. The V gene's germline CDR1 is SSHAT and CDR2 FNYEAQ (reference sequence). CDR3 amino acids: CASSPGQGGTDSNQPQHF. The DNA for the CDR3 is TGTGCTAGCAGCCCCGGACAGGGGGGAACGGATAGCAATCAGCCCCAGCATTTT.

The sample holds many counts of this clonotype. The chain is built from TRBV10-3 and TRBJ1-2; 10 bases are a match to TRBD1. Germline V gives CDR1 ENHRY, CDR2 SYGVKD. This CDR3 contains 13 residues. V trimming: 10 bases; J trimming: 2 bases; junction bases outside the gene matches: 4. The CDR3 DNA sequence: TGTGCCACCCGGACAGGGGGGAACTATGGCTACACCTTC. As protein: CATRTGGNYGYTF.

This clonotype has a count of ten or more. The chain recombines TRBV6-2 or TRBV6-3 with TRBJ1-5, with a possible D match to TRBD1 (6 bases). Trimming took 7 bases from V and 4 from J, leaving 17 bases between them. This CDR3 has 15 amino acids. The germline V gene has CDR1 MNHEY and CDR2 SVGEGT. The CDR3 spells CASIEGGMGNQPQHF. The CDR3, as DNA: TGTGCCAGCATCGAGGGGGGGATGGGGAATCAGCCCCAGCATTTT.

This clonotype was observed many times. V and J are TRBV4-3 and TRBJ2-7; 13 nucleotides agree with TRBD2. The CDR3 is 15 residues long. Germline CDR1 and CDR2: LGHNA and YSLEER. V shed 1 base, J shed 7 bases, and the junction held 4 bases outside the gene matches. The CDR3 nucleotides read TGCGCCAGCAGCCAAGGGACTAGCGGGAGAAGAGAGCAGTACTTC. This encodes CASSQGTSGRREQYF.